This TCR beta chain was identified during a study of shared T cell receptors in the human thymus. Germline CDR1 reads SGHVS; CDR2 reads FQNEAQ. The V segment lost 4 bases and the J segment 4 bases; nucleotides outside the gene matches: 9. The CDR3 runs 16 residues. The repertoire was sequenced with immunoSEQ multiplex PCR; TCRdb's copy has only in-frame clones and lacks some. The sample lists roughly 550,000 clones; 75% to 85% were seen once. This sample was shared with a second study, whose subject was human thymus T cells. This second study notes: Resections from corrective heart surgery supplied the thymus tissue. What appeared biased in thymic and blood repertoires was the usage of V and J genes.

The sample comprised thymocytes. V gene TRBV7-8 combines with J gene TRBJ2-3, with 9 bases matching TRBD1. The source of this sequence is a boy younger than two with a congenital heart defect. The CDR3, as DNA: TGTGCCAGCAGCTCCCCGGACAGGGGTCCTCCAGATACGCAGTATTTT. This translates into CASSSPDRGPPDTQYF.